This T cell receptor beta chain was observed in a study of cytomegalovirus exposure and HLA in healthy donors. General study results and limits: Productive rates of about 87% or about 30% were seen for most TCR beta V segments in an earlier analysis. There were a few CMV-associated chains whose specificity for CMV antigens was confirmed in vitro.

About this clone itself: The antigen is undetermined.

Both 60 Vbeta primers and 13 Jbeta primers went into the PCR. Produced via immunoSEQ multiplex PCR; TCRdb's table is partial and in-frame only. The sample has approximately 86,000 clones, about two thirds seen once. Input material: PBMCs. This clonotype was obtained from a man aged 60-69 years in good health and CMV-seronegative.

The CDR3 sequence: CASSYSGAGGLYEQYF. CDR3 nucleotide sequence: TGTGCCAGCAGTTACTCAGGGGCGGGGGGGCTATACGAGCAGTACTTC. The V gene is TRBV6-5, the J gene TRBJ2-7; 9 nucleotides line up with TRBD2. The CDR3 loop spans 16 amino acids. Germline V CDR1 and CDR2: MNHEY, SVGAGI. J gave up 4 bases and V 0 bases, and 7 bases lay outside the gene matches.